The following is a TCR beta chain sequence with its context. What it binds is not known. The source of the sample is a study of identical twins. Study-level findings and limits: With abundant cord blood beta clonotypes, insertions were fewer; memory repertoires showed no such pattern.

TCRdb called the 5' RACE reads again in MiXCR, with one record for every CDR3 protein. The repertoire has about 790,000 distinct CDR3 sequences, about 20% of them found once; the top ten carry 13%. These records were also assigned to another study, of T cells expressing NK-cell markers. As that report states: Among four donors, these clonotypes also ranked first in the CD3+CD56-NKG2C+ fraction.

The source material was PBMCs. The receptor's source is a young woman in good health.

The CDR3 region is CASSYTTENTGELFF. CDR3 DNA sequence: TGTGCCAGCAGTTACACGACAGAAAACACCGGGGAGCTGTTTTTT. V gene TRBV6-5 combines with J gene TRBJ2-2; TRBD1 is a possible D gene (5 bases). Between the trimmed V and J ends, which lost 2 bases and 2 bases, there was a span of 9 bases. Germline-derived CDR1 and CDR2 are MNHEY and SVGAGI. The CDR3 consists of 15 residues.